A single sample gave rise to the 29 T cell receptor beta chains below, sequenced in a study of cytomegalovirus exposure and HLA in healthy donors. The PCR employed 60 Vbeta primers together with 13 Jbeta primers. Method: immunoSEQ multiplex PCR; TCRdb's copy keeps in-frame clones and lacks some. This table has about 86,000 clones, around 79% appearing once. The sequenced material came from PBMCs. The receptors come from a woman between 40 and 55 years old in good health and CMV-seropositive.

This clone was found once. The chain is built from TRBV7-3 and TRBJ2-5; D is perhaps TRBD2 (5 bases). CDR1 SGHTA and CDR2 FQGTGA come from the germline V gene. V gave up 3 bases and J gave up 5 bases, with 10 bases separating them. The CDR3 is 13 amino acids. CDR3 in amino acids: CASSFEPGETQYF. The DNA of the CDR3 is TGTGCCAGCAGCTTCGAACCGGGGGAGACCCAGTACTTC.

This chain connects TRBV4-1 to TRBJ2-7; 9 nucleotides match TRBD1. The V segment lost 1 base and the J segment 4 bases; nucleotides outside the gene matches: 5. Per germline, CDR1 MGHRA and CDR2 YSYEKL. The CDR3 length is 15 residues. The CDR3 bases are TGCGCCAGCAGCCAAGCGGTCGGACAGGGGTACGAGCAGTACTTC. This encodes CASSQAVGQGYEQYF.

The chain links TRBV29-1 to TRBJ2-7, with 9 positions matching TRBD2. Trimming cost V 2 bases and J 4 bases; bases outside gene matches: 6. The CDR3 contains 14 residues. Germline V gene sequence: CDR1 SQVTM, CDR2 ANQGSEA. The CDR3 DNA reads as TGCAGCGTTGAATTGCGGGAGGGCGAGTACGAGCAGTACTTC. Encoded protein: CSVELREGEYEQYF.

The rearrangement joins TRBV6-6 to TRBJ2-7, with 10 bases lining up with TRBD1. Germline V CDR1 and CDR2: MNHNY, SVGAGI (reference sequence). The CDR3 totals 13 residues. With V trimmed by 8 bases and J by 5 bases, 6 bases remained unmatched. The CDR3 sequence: CASGGTGANEQYF. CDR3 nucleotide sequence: TGTGCCAGCGGGGGGACAGGGGCTAACGAGCAGTACTTC.

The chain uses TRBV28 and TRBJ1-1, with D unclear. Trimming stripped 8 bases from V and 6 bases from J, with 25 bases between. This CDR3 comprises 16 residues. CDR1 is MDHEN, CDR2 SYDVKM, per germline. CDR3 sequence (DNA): TGTGCCAGCCGCGAGGGTCGGGCGGGGTATTTCGCTGAAGCTTTCTTT. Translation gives CASREGRAGYFAEAFF.

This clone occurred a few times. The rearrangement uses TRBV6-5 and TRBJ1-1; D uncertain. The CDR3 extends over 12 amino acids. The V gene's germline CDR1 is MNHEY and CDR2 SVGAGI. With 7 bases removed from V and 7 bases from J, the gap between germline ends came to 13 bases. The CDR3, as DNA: TGTGCCAGCACAGGAGGTTCTGGTGAAGCTTTCTTT. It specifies CASTGGSGEAFF.

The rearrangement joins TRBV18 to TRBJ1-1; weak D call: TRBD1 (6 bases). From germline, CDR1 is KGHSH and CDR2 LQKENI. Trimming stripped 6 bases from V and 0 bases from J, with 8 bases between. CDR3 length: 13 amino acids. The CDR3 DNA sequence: TGTGCCAGCTCGGACAGCATGAACACTGAAGCTTTCTTT. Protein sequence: CASSDSMNTEAFF.

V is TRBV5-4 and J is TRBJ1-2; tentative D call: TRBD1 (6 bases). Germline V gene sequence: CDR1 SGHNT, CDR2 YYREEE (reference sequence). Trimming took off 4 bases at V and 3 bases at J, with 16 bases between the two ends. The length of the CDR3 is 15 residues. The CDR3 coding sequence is TGTGCCAGCAGCCCAACATCCGGACAGCACTATGGCTACACCTTC. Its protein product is CASSPTSGQHYGYTF.

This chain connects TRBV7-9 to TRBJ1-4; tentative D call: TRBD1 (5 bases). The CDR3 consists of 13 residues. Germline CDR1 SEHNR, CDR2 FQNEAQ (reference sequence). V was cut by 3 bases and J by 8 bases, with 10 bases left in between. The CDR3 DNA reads TGTGCCAGCAGCTTGGGGGGGGTGGAAAAACTGTTTTTT. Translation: CASSLGGVEKLFF.

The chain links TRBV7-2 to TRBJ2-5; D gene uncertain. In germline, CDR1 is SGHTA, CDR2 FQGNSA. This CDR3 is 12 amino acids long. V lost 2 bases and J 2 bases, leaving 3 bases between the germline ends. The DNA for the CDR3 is TGTGCCAGCAGCTTACGTCAAGAGACCCAGTACTTC. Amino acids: CASSLRQETQYF.

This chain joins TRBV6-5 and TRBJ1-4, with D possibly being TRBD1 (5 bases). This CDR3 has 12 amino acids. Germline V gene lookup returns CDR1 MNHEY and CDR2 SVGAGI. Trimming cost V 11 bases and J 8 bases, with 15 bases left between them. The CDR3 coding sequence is TGTGCCGCGGGGGGGGATGGCGAAAAACTGTTTTTT. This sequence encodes CAAGGDGEKLFF.

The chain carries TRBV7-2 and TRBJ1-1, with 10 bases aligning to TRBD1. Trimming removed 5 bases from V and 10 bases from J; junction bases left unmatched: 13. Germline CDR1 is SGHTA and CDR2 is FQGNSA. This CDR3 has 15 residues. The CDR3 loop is CASSLTGQGSDRAFF. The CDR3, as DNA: TGTGCCAGCAGCCTAACGGGACAGGGGTCCGACCGAGCTTTCTTT.

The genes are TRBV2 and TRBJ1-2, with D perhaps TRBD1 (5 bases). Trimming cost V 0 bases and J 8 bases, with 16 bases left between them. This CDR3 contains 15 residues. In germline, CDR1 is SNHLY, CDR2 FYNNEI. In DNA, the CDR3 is TGTGCCAGCAGTGAAGCATCAGGGACTGAGTGGGGCTACACCTTC. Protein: CASSEASGTEWGYTF. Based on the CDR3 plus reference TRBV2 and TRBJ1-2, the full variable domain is EPEVTQTPSHQVTQMGQEVILRCVPISNHLYFYWYRQILGQKVEFLVSFYNNEISEKSEIFDDQFSVERPDGSNFTLKIRSTKLEDSAMYFCASSEASGTEWGYTFGSGTRLTVV.

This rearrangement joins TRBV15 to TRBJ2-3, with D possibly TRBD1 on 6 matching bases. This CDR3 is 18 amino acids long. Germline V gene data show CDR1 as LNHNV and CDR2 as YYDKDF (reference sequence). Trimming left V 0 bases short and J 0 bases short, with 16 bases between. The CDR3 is CATSRDPAGDSSTDTQYF. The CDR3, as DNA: TGTGCCACCAGCAGAGATCCCGCAGGGGATTCTAGCACAGATACGCAGTATTTT.

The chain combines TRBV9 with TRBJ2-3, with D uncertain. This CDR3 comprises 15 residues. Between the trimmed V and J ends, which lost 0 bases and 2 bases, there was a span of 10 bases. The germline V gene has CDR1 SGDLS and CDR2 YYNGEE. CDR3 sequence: CASSVGERLTDTQYF. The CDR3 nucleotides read TGTGCCAGCAGCGTAGGAGAGCGTCTCACAGATACGCAGTATTTT.

The CDR3 DNA follows: TGCAGCGCCGGGGTGGGACAGGGGGTTTGGACCGGGGAGCTGTTTTTT. It encodes CSAGVGQGVWTGELFF. The chain combines TRBV29-1 with TRBJ2-2; 11 bases are a match to TRBD1. The CDR3 is 16 amino acids. Per the germline V gene, CDR1 is SQVTM and CDR2 is ANQGSEA. Trimming cost V 7 bases and J 5 bases; bases outside gene matches: 12.

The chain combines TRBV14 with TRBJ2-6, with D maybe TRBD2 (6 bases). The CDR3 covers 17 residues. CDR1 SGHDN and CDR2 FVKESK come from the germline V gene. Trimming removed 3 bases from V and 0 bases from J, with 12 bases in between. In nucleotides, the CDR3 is TGTGCCAGCAGCCAGGAGGGGTGGGTCTCTGGGGCCAACGTCCTGACTTTC. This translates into CASSQEGWVSGANVLTF.

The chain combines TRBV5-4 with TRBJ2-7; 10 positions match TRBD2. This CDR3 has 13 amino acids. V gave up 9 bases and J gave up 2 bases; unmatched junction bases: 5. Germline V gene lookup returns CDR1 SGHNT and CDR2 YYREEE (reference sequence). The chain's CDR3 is CATLAGAAYEQYF. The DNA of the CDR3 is TGTGCCACTCTAGCGGGAGCCGCCTACGAGCAGTACTTC.

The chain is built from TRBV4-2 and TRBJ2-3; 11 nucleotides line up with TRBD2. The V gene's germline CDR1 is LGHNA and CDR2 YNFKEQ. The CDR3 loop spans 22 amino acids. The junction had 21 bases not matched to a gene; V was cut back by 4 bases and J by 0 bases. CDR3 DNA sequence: TGTGCCAGCAGCCCCACACTAACGTCAACTAGCGGGGGTCGCTCTAGCACAGATACGCAGTATTTT. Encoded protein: CASSPTLTSTSGGRSSTDTQYF.

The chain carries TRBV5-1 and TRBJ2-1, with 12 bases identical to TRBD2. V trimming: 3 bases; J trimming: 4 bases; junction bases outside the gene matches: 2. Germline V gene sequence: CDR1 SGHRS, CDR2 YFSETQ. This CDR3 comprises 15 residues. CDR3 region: CASSWGTSGYNEQFF. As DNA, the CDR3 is TGCGCCAGCAGCTGGGGGACTAGCGGGTACAATGAGCAGTTCTTC.

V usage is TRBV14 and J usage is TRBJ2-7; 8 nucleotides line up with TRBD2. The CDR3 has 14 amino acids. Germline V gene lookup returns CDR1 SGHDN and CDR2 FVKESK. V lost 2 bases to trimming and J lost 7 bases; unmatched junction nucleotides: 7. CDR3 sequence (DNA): TGTGCCAGCAGCCAAACAGGCGGGAGGTATGAGCAGTACTTC. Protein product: CASSQTGGRYEQYF.

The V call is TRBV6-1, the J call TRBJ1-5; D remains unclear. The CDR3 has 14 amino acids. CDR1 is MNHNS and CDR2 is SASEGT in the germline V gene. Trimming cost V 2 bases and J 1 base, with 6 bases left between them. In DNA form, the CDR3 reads TGTGCCAGCAGTGAAACTTGGAGCAATCAGCCCCAGCATTTT. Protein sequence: CASSETWSNQPQHF.

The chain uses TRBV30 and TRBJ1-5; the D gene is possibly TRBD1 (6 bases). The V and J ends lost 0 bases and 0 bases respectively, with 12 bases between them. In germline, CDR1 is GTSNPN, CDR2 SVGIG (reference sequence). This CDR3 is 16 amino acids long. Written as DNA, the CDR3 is TGTGCCTGGAGTGTATTAGGGACACATAGCAATCAGCCCCAGCATTTT. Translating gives CAWSVLGTHSNQPQHF. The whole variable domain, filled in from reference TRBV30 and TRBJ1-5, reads SQTIHQWPATLVQPVGSPLSLECTVEGTSNPNLYWYRQAAGRGLQLLFYSVGIGQISSEVPQNLSASRPQDRQFILSSKKLLLSDSGFYLCAWSVLGTHSNQPQHFGDGTRLSIL.

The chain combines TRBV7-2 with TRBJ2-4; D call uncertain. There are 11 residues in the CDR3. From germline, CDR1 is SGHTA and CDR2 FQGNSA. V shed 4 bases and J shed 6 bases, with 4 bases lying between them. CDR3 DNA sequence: TGTGCCAGCAGCTCCATAAACATTCAGTACTTC. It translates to CASSSINIQYF.

CDR3 sequence: CASSSSVPSSYMNTEAFF. The CDR3 nucleotides read TGTGCCAGCAGCTCCTCAGTTCCCTCGTCATACATGAACACTGAAGCTTTCTTT. The rearrangement links TRBV7-2 to TRBJ1-1, with no clear D. CDR1 is SGHTA and CDR2 is FQGNSA in the germline V gene. Trimming shortened V by 4 bases and J by 0 bases, and 21 bases separated the two germline ends. CDR3 length: 18 residues.

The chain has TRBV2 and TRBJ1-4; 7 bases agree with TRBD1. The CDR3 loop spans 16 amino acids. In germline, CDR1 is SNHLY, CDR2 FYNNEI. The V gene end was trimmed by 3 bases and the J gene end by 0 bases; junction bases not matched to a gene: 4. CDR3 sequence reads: CASSDDQGATNEKLFF. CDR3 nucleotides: TGTGCCAGCAGTGACGATCAGGGGGCAACTAATGAAAAACTGTTTTTT.

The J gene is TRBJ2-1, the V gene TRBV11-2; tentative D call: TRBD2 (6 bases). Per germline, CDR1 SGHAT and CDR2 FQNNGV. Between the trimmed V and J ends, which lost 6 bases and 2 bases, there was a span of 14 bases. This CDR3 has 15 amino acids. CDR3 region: CASRFGTSPYNEQFF. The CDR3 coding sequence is TGTGCCAGCAGATTCGGAACTAGCCCCTACAATGAGCAGTTCTTC.

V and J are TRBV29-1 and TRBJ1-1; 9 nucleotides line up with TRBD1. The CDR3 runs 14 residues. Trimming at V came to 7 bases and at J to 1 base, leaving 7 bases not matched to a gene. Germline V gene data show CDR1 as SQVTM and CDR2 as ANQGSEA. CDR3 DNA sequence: TGCAGCGCCACCCCACAGGGGGCGAACACTGAAGCTTTCTTT. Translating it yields CSATPQGANTEAFF. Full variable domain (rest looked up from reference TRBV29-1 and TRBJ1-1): SAVISQKPSRDICQRGTSLTIQCQVDSQVTMMFWYRQQPGQSLTLIATANQGSEATYESGFVIDKFPISRPNLTFSTLTVSNMSPEDSSIYLCSATPQGANTEAFFGQGTRLTVV.

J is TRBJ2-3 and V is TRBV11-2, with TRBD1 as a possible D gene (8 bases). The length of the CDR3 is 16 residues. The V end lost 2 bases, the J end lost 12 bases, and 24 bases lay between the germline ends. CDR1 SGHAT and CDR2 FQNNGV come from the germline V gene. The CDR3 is CASSLLSGSTGGAQYF. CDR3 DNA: TGTGCCAGCAGCTTATTGTCAGGCTCAACAGGGGGGGCTCAGTATTTT.